This T cell receptor (beta chain) was profiled in a study of blood T cells in healthy people across ages. Next came a second PCR, run for roughly 6 to 11 cycles, which used a sample-barcoded 5' primer along with a J-beta primer mix. In TCRdb, the 5' RACE reads were re-called with MiXCR into one record per CDR3 protein. The table includes about 510,000 distinct CDR3 sequences, roughly a quarter detected once. Broader study findings: Roughly linearly, TCR beta diversity per million T cells fell as age increased. There were more naive CD4+ cells and higher diversity in long-lived donors than in aged donors.

There are a few counts of this clonotype. Its antigen is currently unknown. The length of the CDR3 is 15 residues. The germline CDR1 and CDR2 sequences are SGHTA and FQGTGA. V trimming: 5 bases; J trimming: 3 bases; junction bases outside the gene matches: 9. The data were also submitted as part of a second study, on T cells of mothers and their children. As that report states: Three healthy Caucasian mothers and their six children were the donors.

Sequenced input: blood. This TCR was sampled from a boy younger than 10 in good health. The V call is TRBV7-3, the J call TRBJ2-7; 8 nucleotides match TRBD2. In nucleotides, the CDR3 is TGTGCCAGCAGCGCAACTAGCGGACCTTACTACGAGCAGTACTTC. It is translated as CASSATSGPYYEQYF.